This T cell receptor (beta chain) was recorded in a study of blood T cell repertoires in COVID-19. In the study overall: Sites across the United States, Italy and Spain contributed samples from acute and convalescent COVID-19.

The CDR3 consists of 13 residues. Germline V lookup: CDR1 LGHDT, CDR2 YNNKEL (reference sequence). Trimming stripped 2 bases from V and 6 bases from J, with 11 bases between. Source study methods: The authors estimated nucleated cell counts from reference gene primer amplification. Libraries were prepared by immunoSEQ multiplex PCR; TCRdb keeps only in-frame clonotypes and omits some of them. The V and J calls and the clone size are those of that table, but D and trimming were determined from the DNA. In the table there are over 140,000 clones, approximately 83% of which are singletons. The rearrangement joins TRBV3-1 (or the pseudogene TRBV3-2) to TRBJ2-7; D possibly corresponds to TRBD1 (5 bases). The receptor was isolated from a woman aged 60-70 years with acute or convalescent COVID-19. The sequenced sample was peripheral blood. The CDR3 region is CASSQLGASEQYF. Written as DNA, the CDR3 is TGTGCCAGCAGCCAACTAGGGGCATCCGAGCAGTACTTC.